This record concerns one T cell receptor beta chain sequence. The data derive from a study of cytomegalovirus exposure and HLA in healthy donors. The V and J ends lost 2 bases and 5 bases, in that order; junction bases with no gene match: 6. Germline CDR1 reads MDHEN; CDR2 reads SYDVKM. This CDR3 is built from 14 residues. Repertoires were generated with immunoSEQ multiplex PCR, while TCRdb's copy carries only in-frame clones and drops some. The data show about 90,000 clones, 84% seen once. The sequence came from a woman aged 18-35 years in good health and CMV-seropositive. The specimen was PBMCs. The V and J genes are TRBV28 and TRBJ2-7, with TRBD1 matching over 7 bases. The CDR3, as DNA: TGTGCCAGCAGTTTAGTAGGGGGCGAGCACGAGCAGTACTTC. It is translated as CASSLVGGEHEQYF.